Listed here are 31 T cell receptor beta chains from one sample, sequenced in a study of breast tumors, draining lymph nodes, adjacent tissues (TCRdb year 2016). Library preparation was by multiplex PCR. Reads for this sample came from an Illumina HiSeq 2000. The public sequencing data were trimmed at Q25 with fastp and processed into clonotypes with MiXCR by TCRdb, which kept only in-frame beta chains. One record per CDR3 amino acid sequence lists the most common genes and DNA. The sample table records tens of thousands of distinct CDR3 sequences; about 60% of these occur just once. The ten largest account for about a sixth of the sample. The specimen was breast tumor tissue. All receptors come from a female donor with breast cancer. Some clones in this sample may be carry-over from other donors' samples.

As DNA, the CDR3 is TGTGCCAGCAGTTTGGGACAGTATAATTCACCCCTCCACTTT. It codes for CASSLGQYNSPLHF. The chain links TRBV27 to TRBJ1-6, with 7 bases fitting TRBD1. CDR3 size: 14 residues. Trimming took 3 bases from V and 4 from J; bases not matched to a gene: 0. The germline CDR1 and CDR2 sequences are MNHEY and SMNVEV (reference sequence).

The chain employs TRBV29-1 and TRBJ1-2; tentative D call: TRBD1 (6 bases). Germline CDR1 reads SQVTM; CDR2 reads ANQGSEA. V gave up 1 base and J gave up 7 bases, with 19 bases separating them. The CDR3 has 15 amino acids. The CDR3 DNA reads TGCAGCGTTGAAGGACTCAGGGGCCAGAGGGCTGGCTACACCTTC. Its protein is CSVEGLRGQRAGYTF.

The rearrangement uses TRBV24-1 and TRBJ2-1, with D possibly TRBD2 on 5 matching bases. Germline V gene lookup returns CDR1 KGHDR and CDR2 SFDVKD. The CDR3 spans 11 residues. The V gene lost 6 bases and the J gene lost 6 bases, with 5 bases spanning the gap. CDR3 in amino acids: CATSRGNEQFF. The CDR3 DNA reads as TGTGCCACCAGTCGGGGCAATGAGCAGTTCTTC.

Details on this clonotype: A read error may be the cause here, since a much bigger clone is one base away. J is TRBJ1-2 and V is TRBV20-1, with no clear D. CDR1 is DFQATT, CDR2 SNEGSKA, per germline (reference sequence). The CDR3 consists of 15 residues. This chain's CDR3 is CSARLGGDLTYGYAF. CDR3 bases: TGCAGTGCTAGACTTGGTGGGGATCTTACCTATGGCTACGCCTTC.

Comments on this clonotype: One junction end disagrees with the germline gene, perhaps due to a read error. The rearrangement uses TRBV2 and TRBJ2-7; 13 bases align to TRBD2. Germline V lookup: CDR1 SNHLY, CDR2 FYNNEI. The CDR3 runs 14 residues. This CDR3 reads CASSWTSGSAEQHF. The DNA for the CDR3 is TGTGCCAGCAGTTGGACTAGCGGGAGTGCCGAGCAGCACTTC.

This chain links TRBV24-1 with TRBJ1-2; D perhaps matches TRBD1 (5 bases). Germline V gives CDR1 KGHDR, CDR2 SFDVKD. This CDR3 spans 14 amino acids. V was shortened by 2 bases and J by 4 bases, with 10 bases between the two germline ends. The CDR3 DNA follows: TGTGCCACCAGTGATTCCGACAGTAGCTATGGCTACACCTTC. Translation: CATSDSDSSYGYTF.

V is TRBV20-1 and J is TRBJ2-7; 9 bases line up with TRBD1. The germline gives CDR1 DFQATT, CDR2 SNEGSKA (reference sequence). The CDR3 length is 14 residues. Trimming took 0 bases from V and 3 from J; bases not matched to a gene: 3. CDR3 sequence reads: CSARDGTGNYEQYF. The CDR3 DNA reads as TGCAGTGCTAGAGACGGGACAGGGAACTACGAGCAGTACTTC.

The count of this clonotype is one. Sequence at one end of the junction differs from germline and may be a read error. The genes are TRBV15 and TRBJ2-1; 15 bases align to TRBD2. The germline V gene encodes CDR1 LNHNV and CDR2 YYDKDF (reference sequence). The CDR3 covers 19 residues. This chain's CDR3 is CATSRMGTSGGFSYNEQFF. The DNA for the CDR3 is TGTGCCACCAGCAGAATGGGGACTAGCGGGGGGTTCTCCTACAATGAGCAATTCTTC.

This chain uses TRBV7-2 with TRBJ2-3; 7 nucleotides line up with TRBD2. CDR1 and CDR2 from the germline V gene are SGHTA and FQGNSA. CDR3 size: 14 residues. Trimming removed 3 bases from V and 6 bases from J; junction bases left unmatched: 6. The CDR3 coding sequence is TGTGCCAGCAGCTTTAAATTCGGGGGGGATACGCAGTATTTT. Its protein is CASSFKFGGDTQYF.

In this sample, this clonotype turned up a few times. The gene calls are TRBV9 and TRBJ2-7; D is unclear. V dropped 0 bases and J dropped 2 bases, with 12 bases sitting between them. The CDR3 totals 15 residues. Germline V CDR1 and CDR2: SGDLS, YYNGEE. CDR3 nucleotides: TGTGCCAGCAGCGTAGGGGGTCAGAGAACCTACGAGCAGTACTTC. Its protein product is CASSVGGQRTYEQYF.

The chain combines TRBV12-3 or TRBV12-4 with TRBJ2-1; D ambiguous. The CDR3 covers 13 residues. Between the trimmed V and J ends, which lost 2 bases and 5 bases, there was a span of 7 bases. The CDR3 nucleotides read TGTGCCAGCAGTTTATGGAGCAACAATGAGCAGTTCTTC. This gives the protein CASSLWSNNEQFF.

The CDR3: CSALRTGGVNQPQHF. The CDR3 DNA is TGCAGTGCCCTGAGGACGGGCGGGGTAAATCAGCCCCAGCATTTT. The chain is built from TRBV20-1 and TRBJ1-5; D call uncertain. CDR1 DFQATT and CDR2 SNEGSKA come from the germline V gene (reference sequence). This CDR3 is 15 amino acids long. Trimming stripped 6 bases from V and 4 bases from J, with 19 bases between.

This sequence joins TRBV5-1 and TRBJ2-7; TRBD2 matches 9 bases. The V segment lost 1 base and the J segment 2 bases; nucleotides outside the gene matches: 4. The germline gives CDR1 SGHRS, CDR2 YFSETQ. This CDR3 is 15 amino acids long. The chain's CDR3 is CASSLSSGDTYEQYF. The CDR3 nucleotides read TGCGCCAGCAGCTTGTCTAGCGGGGACACCTACGAGCAGTACTTC.

The chain is built from TRBV10-3 and TRBJ2-5; 9 bases match TRBD2. Germline V gene lookup returns CDR1 ENHRY and CDR2 SYGVKD. The CDR3 has 15 amino acids. Trimming cost V 3 bases and J 6 bases; bases outside gene matches: 8. This CDR3 is CAISDIGTSRQTQYF. Here the CDR3 DNA reads TGTGCCATCAGTGACATCGGGACTAGCCGCCAGACCCAGTACTTC.

This clonotype was picked up many times. Possible read error: a much larger clone is one base away. This chain links TRBV5-5 with TRBJ1-2, with TRBD1 identical over 7 bases. V gave up 4 bases and J gave up 5 bases; unmatched junction bases: 8. The CDR3 sequence is 14 residues long. Germline CDR1 SGHKS, CDR2 YYEKEE (reference sequence). The CDR3, as DNA: TGTGCCAGCAGCCCCGACAGGGCCCGATATGGCTACACCTTC. Translation: CASSPDRARYGYTF.

This clonotype was counted a single time. This clone may be a read error of a much larger clone one base away. The chain is built from TRBV5-5 and TRBJ1-2, with D possibly TRBD1 on 5 matching bases. The CDR3 runs 13 residues. From germline, CDR1 is SGHKS and CDR2 YYEKEE (reference sequence). V was pared by 10 bases and J by 4 bases, with 17 bases between. CDR3 in DNA: TGTGCCGGCACCTCGACAGATCTCTATGGCTACACCTTC. It specifies CAGTSTDLYGYTF.

With respect to this clonotype: Lacking the conserved final phenylalanine or tryptophan, this CDR3 likely reflects a read error. The limits of the CDR3 on the DNA are not certain, so only TCRdb's listed CDR3 is given. The chain has TRBV7-9 and TRBJ2-7. Germline-derived CDR1 and CDR2 are SEHNR and FQNEAQ (reference sequence). The CDR3 is 15 residues long, counting both termini. The CDR3 loop is CASSLPGQASYEQDL.

This clonotype has a count of ten or more. A much larger clone differs by one base, so this may be a read error. The V call is TRBV6-1, the J call TRBJ2-5; 12 bases are a match to TRBD2. The CDR3 is made up of 15 amino acids. V dropped 5 bases and J dropped 5; count of bases not matched to a gene: 6. In germline, CDR1 is MNHNS, CDR2 SASEGT. DNA of the CDR3: TGTGCCAGCAGTCAAAGGGGGACTAGCGGGGAGACCCAGTACTTC. This gives the protein CASSQRGTSGETQYF.

This chain joins TRBV7-9 and TRBJ2-2; no clear D. This CDR3 spans 13 amino acids. Trimming removed 3 bases at V and 7 bases at J, with 9 bases between. Germline-derived CDR1 and CDR2 are SEHNR and FQNEAQ (reference sequence). The CDR3 DNA is TGTGCCAGCAGCTTTGAACGGATCGGGGAGCTGTTTTTT. Residues: CASSFERIGELFF. The whole variable domain, filled in from reference TRBV7-9 and TRBJ2-2, reads DTGVSQNPRHKITKRGQNVTFRCDPISEHNRLYWYRQTLGQGPEFLTYFQNEAQLEKSRLLSDRFSAERPKGSFSTLEIQRTEQGDSAMYLCASSFERIGELFFGEGSRLTVL.

This rearrangement joins TRBV20-1 to TRBJ1-2; D is unclear. Trimming cost V 5 bases and J 2 bases, with 15 bases left between them. Germline V gene data show CDR1 as DFQATT and CDR2 as SNEGSKA (reference sequence). CDR3 length equals 14 residues. The CDR3 DNA reads TGCAGTGCTCTGGGCAGTTCCCTCAACTATGGCTACACCTTC. Translated, it gives CSALGSSLNYGYTF.

The chain recombines TRBV7-2 with TRBJ2-3; 11 nucleotides agree with TRBD2. V lost 4 bases and J lost 2; bases outside the gene matches: 5. Looked up from germline, CDR1 is SGHTA and CDR2 is FQGNSA. CDR3 length: 16 amino acids. CDR3 loop: CASSSGLAGYTDTQYF. The CDR3 coding sequence is TGTGCCAGCAGCTCCGGACTAGCGGGTTACACAGATACGCAGTATTTT.

This clonotype was counted a single time. The rearrangement links TRBV20-1 to TRBJ1-3; D not certain. Germline V gene data show CDR1 as DFQATT and CDR2 as SNEGSKA (reference sequence). V was pared by 7 bases and J by 2 bases, with 18 bases between. The CDR3 consists of 15 residues. The CDR3 DNA is TGCAGTGTTCTAGGTGGAGGTGACGCTGGAAACACCATATATTTT. This gives the protein CSVLGGGDAGNTIYF.

This clonotype was detected many times. This CDR3 is CASSFKWASGGYEQYF. The CDR3 DNA sequence: TGTGCCAGCAGTTTCAAATGGGCTAGCGGGGGTTACGAGCAGTACTTC. V gene TRBV12-3 or TRBV12-4 combines with J gene TRBJ2-7; 10 positions match TRBD2. There are 16 residues in the CDR3. After removal of 3 bases from V and 4 bases from J, the junction contained 9 bases not matched to a gene.

The rearrangement links TRBV20-1 to TRBJ2-2; no definite D call. V was shortened by 0 bases and J by 1 base, with 9 bases between the two germline ends. Germline lookup yields CDR1 DFQATT and CDR2 SNEGSKA (reference sequence). This CDR3 contains 15 residues. The CDR3 is CSARDPPKNTGELFF. The CDR3 DNA follows: TGCAGTGCTAGAGATCCCCCTAAGAACACCGGGGAGCTGTTTTTT.

Ten or more counts support this clonotype. This rearrangement joins TRBV9 to TRBJ2-7; D remains unclear. This CDR3 is built from 15 residues. Germline V gene data show CDR1 as SGDLS and CDR2 as YYNGEE. V was clipped by 0 bases and J by 5 bases, with 15 bases between them. CDR3 amino acids: CASSVAPGPGDEQYF. The DNA for the CDR3 is TGTGCCAGCAGCGTAGCCCCAGGCCCGGGTGACGAGCAGTACTTC.

The CDR3 loop is CASSLGASTDTQYF. In nucleotides, the CDR3 is TGCGCCAGCAGCTTGGGGGCTAGCACAGATACGCAGTATTTT. The rearrangement uses TRBV5-1 and TRBJ2-3; D unclear. The V gene lost 0 bases and the J gene lost 0 bases, with 5 bases spanning the gap. The CDR3 has 14 residues. CDR1 SGHRS and CDR2 YFSETQ come from the germline V gene.

This chain joins TRBV5-1 and TRBJ2-2; no clear D. The CDR3 is 13 amino acids. Trimming removed 3 bases at V and 7 bases at J, with 10 bases between. Germline V gives CDR1 SGHRS, CDR2 YFSETQ. DNA of the CDR3: TGCGCCAGCAGCTCCACGGACGGCGGGGAGCTGTTTTTT. Amino acid sequence: CASSSTDGGELFF.

V gene TRBV30 combines with J gene TRBJ2-7, with TRBD1 identical over 8 bases. The CDR3 runs 14 residues. Looked up from germline, CDR1 is GTSNPN and CDR2 is SVGIG (reference sequence). J gave up 7 bases and V 2 bases, and 10 bases lay outside the gene matches. CDR3 nucleotides: TGTGCCTGGAGTAGTGGCCAGGGGGCGAGAGAGCAGTACTTC. Amino acid sequence: CAWSSGQGAREQYF.

By sample share, this clonotype is medium-sized (0.01 to 0.1%). V and J are TRBV10-3 and TRBJ1-5; perhaps TRBD1 as D (5 bases). The CDR3 covers 14 residues. V gave up 2 bases and J gave up 4 bases, with 9 bases separating them. From germline, CDR1 is ENHRY and CDR2 SYGVKD. CDR3 protein: CAISETGKNQPQHF. Written as DNA, the CDR3 is TGTGCCATCAGTGAGACAGGCAAAAATCAGCCCCAGCATTTT.

The sample holds many counts of this clonotype. The J gene is TRBJ2-1, the V gene TRBV28; 15 nucleotides line up with TRBD2. CDR3 length: 21 residues. Germline CDR1 and CDR2: MDHEN and SYDVKM. J lost 7 bases, V lost 6 bases, and 22 bases had no gene match. In DNA, the CDR3 is TGTGCCAGCAGGATTCTCACTAGGGGGATCCGGACTAGCGGGAGGGGAAATGAGCAGTTCTTC. This translates into CASRILTRGIRTSGRGNEQFF.

This clonotype has a count of ten or more. The rearrangement uses TRBV5-8 and TRBJ1-5; D might be TRBD1 (6 bases). Germline CDR1 reads SGHTS; CDR2 reads YDEGEE. The CDR3 runs 13 residues. The germline V and J ends were trimmed by 2 bases and 5 bases, with 8 bases remaining between them. DNA for the CDR3: TGTGCCAGCAGCTTTAACAGGGATCAGCCCCAGCATTTT. This translates into CASSFNRDQPQHF. The entire variable domain, with the rest obtained from reference TRBV5-8 and TRBJ1-5, is as follows: EAGVTQSPTHLIKTRGQQATLRCSPISGHTSVYWYQQALGLGLQFLLWYDEGEERNRGNFPPRFSGRQFPNYSSELNVNALELEDSALYLCASSFNRDQPQHFGDGTRLSIL.